These 11 T cell receptor beta chains share one sample of origin, sequenced in a study of siplizumab effects on memory and regulatory T cells. Profiling relied on immunoSEQ multiplex PCR, and the TCRdb table lists in-frame clones only, not all of them. The data contain 75,000 to 95,000 clones, 85% to 90% of them seen just once; the ten biggest clones take up around 14%. The sequenced sample was CD4+ T cells sorted from blood. The source of these receptors is a human donor in good health.

The chain joins TRBV6-1 to TRBJ2-7; 7 bases match TRBD2. The germline V gene has CDR1 MNHNS and CDR2 SASEGT. The CDR3 length is 13 residues. Unmatched junction bases numbered 9, after V lost 6 bases and J lost 7 bases. CDR3 sequence reads: CASSLMGGVEQYF. The CDR3 DNA reads as TGTGCCAGCAGCCTCATGGGAGGGGTTGAGCAGTACTTC.

This chain joins TRBV29-1 and TRBJ1-3; TRBD1 aligns across 7 bases. Per germline, CDR1 SQVTM and CDR2 ANQGSEA. The CDR3 spans 14 residues. V was pared by 6 bases and J by 1 base, with 6 bases of the junction left unmatched. Written as DNA, the CDR3 is TGCAGCGTCCGACAGGGAAGTTCTGGAAACACCATATATTTT. The encoded protein is CSVRQGSSGNTIYF. The full variable domain, its missing parts supplied by reference TRBV29-1 and TRBJ1-3, is SAVISQKPSRDICQRGTSLTIQCQVDSQVTMMFWYRQQPGQSLTLIATANQGSEATYESGFVIDKFPISRPNLTFSTLTVSNMSPEDSSIYLCSVRQGSSGNTIYFGEGSWLTVV.

This chain links TRBV20-1 with TRBJ1-4; D gene ambiguous. Germline CDR1 reads DFQATT; CDR2 reads SNEGSKA (reference sequence). V was shortened by 5 bases and J by 11 bases, with 12 bases between the two germline ends. There are 11 residues in the CDR3. CDR3 in amino acids: CSAPLHDKLFF. CDR3 sequence (DNA): TGCAGTGCTCCTTTGCACGATAAACTGTTTTTT.

The chain links TRBV19 to TRBJ1-5; no clear D. Germline loops: CDR1 LNHDA, CDR2 SQIVND (reference sequence). The germline V and J ends were trimmed by 1 base and 5 bases, with 6 bases remaining between them. The length of the CDR3 is 13 residues. The CDR3 coding sequence is TGTGCCAGTAGTATAGGTCGGTATCAGCCCCAGCATTTT. Amino acids: CASSIGRYQPQHF.

This sequence joins TRBV11-1 and TRBJ2-1; 7 bases agree with TRBD2. V trimming: 5 bases; J trimming: 3 bases; junction bases outside the gene matches: 10. Germline CDR1 reads SGHAT; CDR2 reads FQDESV (reference sequence). This CDR3 is built from 16 residues. The CDR3, as DNA: TGTGCCAGCAGCCCGCGGACTAGGAACCACTACAATGAGCAGTTCTTC. Translating it yields CASSPRTRNHYNEQFF.

The CDR3 sequence: CASSLGSSTDTQYF. DNA for the CDR3: TGTGCCAGCAGCTTGGGGTCGTCCACAGATACGCAGTATTTT. This sequence joins TRBV7-2 and TRBJ2-3; D unresolved. The CDR3 is made up of 14 amino acids. V gave up 3 bases and J gave up 2 bases, with 9 bases separating them. The germline CDR1 and CDR2 sequences are SGHTA and FQGNSA.

The rearrangement links TRBV6-1 to TRBJ1-2, with 7 bases lining up with TRBD1. There are 12 residues in the CDR3. The V gene end was trimmed by 6 bases and the J gene end by 5 bases; junction bases not matched to a gene: 3. The V gene's germline CDR1 is MNHNS and CDR2 SASEGT. In DNA form, the CDR3 reads TGTGCCAGCAGGGAACAGGGGTATGGCTACACCTTC. This translates into CASREQGYGYTF.

The rearrangement joins TRBV19 to TRBJ1-1; 9 nucleotides line up with TRBD1. CDR3 length: 15 residues. Trimming cost V 5 bases and J 4 bases; bases outside gene matches: 8. Germline lookup yields CDR1 LNHDA and CDR2 SQIVND (reference sequence). The CDR3 here is CASSPRTGVATEAFF. CDR3 nucleotide sequence: TGTGCCAGTAGTCCCAGGACAGGGGTCGCCACTGAAGCTTTCTTT.

This rearrangement joins TRBV19 to TRBJ1-2, with 10 bases lining up with TRBD1. From germline, CDR1 is LNHDA and CDR2 SQIVND (reference sequence). CDR3 length: 15 amino acids. Trimming took 2 bases from V and 6 from J; bases not matched to a gene: 6. The CDR3 DNA reads as TGTGCCAGTAGTATAACGGACAGGGGGAGTCATGGCTACACCTTC. Amino acid sequence: CASSITDRGSHGYTF. Based on the CDR3 plus reference TRBV19 and TRBJ1-2, the full variable domain is DGGITQSPKYLFRKEGQNVTLSCEQNLNHDAMYWYRQDPGQGLRLIYYSQIVNDFQKGDIAEGYSVSREKKESFPLTVTSAQKNPTAFYLCASSITDRGSHGYTFGSGTRLTVV.

V and J are TRBV19 and TRBJ1-5; perhaps TRBD1 as D (5 bases). CDR1 is LNHDA, CDR2 SQIVND, per germline (reference sequence). This CDR3 spans 17 amino acids. The V and J ends lost 3 bases and 0 bases respectively, with 15 bases between them. The CDR3: CASSIHDRPLSNQPQHF. CDR3 nucleotides: TGTGCCAGTAGTATCCATGACAGACCTCTTAGCAATCAGCCCCAGCATTTT.

The CDR3 here is CATGQVHEQFF. For the CDR3, the DNA is TGTGCCACCGGTCAGGTACATGAGCAGTTCTTC. The chain carries TRBV28 and TRBJ2-1; D remains unclear. This CDR3 is 11 amino acids long. The germline gives CDR1 MDHEN, CDR2 SYDVKM. Trimming stripped 10 bases from V and 8 bases from J, with 12 bases between.